This T cell receptor beta chain is from a study of blood T cells in healthy people across ages (dated by TCRdb to 2013 to 2016). About the full investigation: In model experiments, template switching captured about one uniquely barcoded TCR beta cDNA molecule for every two T cells. To track age-related changes in TCR beta repertoire diversity, the study relied on deep sequencing normalized with unique cDNA molecular identifiers. Donors were grouped into four age groups: young (average approximately 15 years), middle-aged (39), aged (approximately 67) and long-lived (approximately 81). Donors of different ages were randomly distributed across sequencing lanes to avoid experimental bias. Two additional independent replicas of 1 million unique cDNA reads from the same blood draw were analyzed for two donors (one aged 18 to 30 and one aged 80 or older).

A note on this clonotype: The clone's antigen remains unknown. There are no base qualities to consult, and no much larger clone falls within one base.

What the study reported, not specific to this receptor: The CMV infection status of donors was not known, potentially confounding age-related changes in expanded clonotypes. There was a strong correlation between observed TCR beta diversity and the percentage of naive T cells measured by flow cytometry. Observed TCR beta diversity per million T cells fell roughly linearly with age, and a significant reduction was already apparent by age around 39. Since profiling was done on bulk unsorted PBMCs, naive and antigen-experienced compartments could not be conclusively compared. Compared with the aged group, the long-lived group had more naive CD4+ T cells, fewer expanded clones and increased TCR diversity, suggesting age selection. Estimates of total diversity based on one million sequenced T cells were regarded as lower bounds and as underestimates.

Libraries were constructed by 5' RACE. Sequenced using an Illumina HiSeq 2500. A second about 7 to 11 cycle PCR used a sample-barcoded 5' primer and a J-beta primer mix. A unique molecular identifier was introduced onto each TCR beta cDNA molecule by a template-switch 5' adaptor carrying 12 random nucleotides. At least 3 million CDR3-containing paired-end reads were obtained from each sample. First-strand cDNA synthesis was performed from all RNA using the Mint cDNA synthesis kit, with priming by a TRBC-specific oligonucleotide. All cDNA was treated with uracil-DNA glycosylase and then went through a first 18-cycle PCR with the universal primers M1SS and BC2_uni_R. Per the source publication's procedure: For normalization, 1 million high-quality reads were randomly selected from each sample, with every read carrying a distinct molecular identifier. Instead of being binned into consensus sequences, reads with shared molecular identifiers were discarded. MiTCR, set to a Q25 quality threshold and the strictest error-elimination algorithm, was used for CDR3 identification, clonotype clustering and error correction. A nonparametric unseen species model using Euler transformation provided a lower-bound estimate of total TCR beta diversity. The public reads were reprocessed in TCRdb via fastp at Q25 and MiXCR, keeping in-frame beta chains. When rows share a CDR3 protein, they turn into one entry using the most common DNA and genes. The V and J calls come from TCRdb's annotation, not from the publication. The sample yields about 970,000 distinct CDR3 sequences; 45% to 60% were counted once. The ten largest account for over 20% of the sample.

Donors were 35 to 40 systemically healthy Caucasian individuals from Russia aged roughly 6 to 90 years. Roughly 10 milliliters of peripheral blood were collected from each donor into EDTA-treated Vacutainer tubes. Ficoll-Paque density-gradient centrifugation was used to isolate PBMCs, with at least 6.5 million per sample. Total RNA, at least 5 micrograms per sample, was extracted from PBMCs with Trizol reagent. Naive CD45RAhigh/CD27high T cell percentages were measured by flow cytometry on a PBMC aliquot from every donor. Taken from the germline V gene, the CDR1 and CDR2 loops are SGHTA and FQGNSA. The CDR3, cysteine through phenylalanine, is 13 amino acids long. Just CDR3 DNA is preserved here, 39 bases in frame from base 1. A distance of 6 bases separates the germline ends of V and J, which lose 2 bases and 4 bases respectively.

The sequenced sample was blood. The chain is encoded by TRBV7-2 joined to TRBJ1-5; a confident D gene designation cannot be given. This TCR derives from a woman aged 60 to 75 in good health. The DNA sequence is as follows: TGTGCCAGCAGCTTATTCCGGAATCAGCCCCAGCATTTT. Its protein product is CASSLFRNQPQHF. Where the CDR3 stops, the reference TRBV7-2 and TRBJ1-5 genes take over; the full variable domain is GAGVSQSPSNKVTEKGKDVELRCDPISGHTALYWYRQSLGQGLEFLIYFQGNSAPDKSGLPSDRFSAERTGGSVSTLTIQRTQQEDSAVYLCASSLFRNQPQHFGDGTRLSIL.